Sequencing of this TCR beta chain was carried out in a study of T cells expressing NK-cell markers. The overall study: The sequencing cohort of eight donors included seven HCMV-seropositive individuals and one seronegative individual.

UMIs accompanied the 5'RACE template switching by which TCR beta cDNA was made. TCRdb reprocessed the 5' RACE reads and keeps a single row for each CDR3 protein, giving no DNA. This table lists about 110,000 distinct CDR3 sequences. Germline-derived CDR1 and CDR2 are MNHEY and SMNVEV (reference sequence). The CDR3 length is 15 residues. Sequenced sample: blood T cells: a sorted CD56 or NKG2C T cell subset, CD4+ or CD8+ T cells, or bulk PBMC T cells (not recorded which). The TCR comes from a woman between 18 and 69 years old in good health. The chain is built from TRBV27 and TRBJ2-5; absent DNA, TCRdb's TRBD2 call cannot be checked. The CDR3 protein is CASSYAASGEETQYF.